A single sample gave rise to the 16 T cell receptor beta chains below, sequenced in a study of T-cell memory formation after mild COVID-19 (dated by TCRdb to the early 2020s). Libraries came from 5' RACE. The instrument was an Illumina NovaSeq 6000. The public reads were reanalyzed by TCRdb: fastp trimming at Q25, MiXCR alignment, in-frame beta chains only. Merged by CDR3 protein, the rows form single entries marked with the most common genes and DNA. The sample has over 350,000 distinct CDR3 sequences on record, roughly a quarter of them singletons. Clones ranked in the top ten supply 7% to 9.5% of the sample. The source material was PBMCs or a T cell subset sorted from them (not recorded which). The receptors were gathered from an adult woman who had mild COVID-19 (a few samples of this study predate the infection). The sample titles of this study are shuffled in the database, so cell type and time point are left out; the donor was told from shared clones.

This chain links TRBV7-9 with TRBJ2-1; D is possibly TRBD2 (5 bases). Germline CDR1 and CDR2: SEHNR and FQNEAQ (reference sequence). V was pared by 6 bases and J by 9 bases, with 9 bases between. This CDR3 is 11 amino acids long. The DNA for the CDR3 is TGTGCCAGCAGGTCTAGCATTGAGCAGTTCTTC. Its translation: CASRSSIEQFF.

A few counts support this clonotype. The V call is TRBV18, the J call TRBJ1-1, with D unresolved. CDR3 length: 16 residues. The germline CDR1 and CDR2 sequences are KGHSH and LQKENI. V shed 3 bases and J shed 1 base, with 15 bases lying between them. The CDR3 DNA follows: TGTGCCAGCTCACCGAATTCCGGGTTTTCGAACACTGAAGCTTTCTTT. Its protein is CASSPNSGFSNTEAFF. Full variable domain (remainder filled in from reference TRBV18 and TRBJ1-1): NAGVMQNPRHLVRRRGQEARLRCSPMKGHSHVYWYRQLPEEGLKFMVYLQKENIIDESGMPKERFSAEFPKEGPSILRIQQVVRGDSAAYFCASSPNSGFSNTEAFFGQGTRLTVV.

The chain is built from TRBV18 and TRBJ2-5; 7 bases are shared with TRBD2. This CDR3 is built from 16 residues. CDR1 and CDR2 from the germline V gene are KGHSH and LQKENI. V trimming: 2 bases; J trimming: 1 base; junction bases outside the gene matches: 7. The CDR3 spells CASSPLPGGTQETQYF. CDR3 bases: TGTGCCAGCTCACCATTGCCCGGGGGGACCCAAGAGACCCAGTACTTC.

The rearrangement links TRBV20-1 to TRBJ1-5; no clear D. Trimming removed 3 bases at V and 2 bases at J, with 14 bases between. This CDR3 contains 15 residues. The germline V gene encodes CDR1 DFQATT and CDR2 SNEGSKA (reference sequence). This chain's CDR3 is CSASTRQLGNQPQHF. The CDR3 DNA reads as TGCAGTGCTAGTACGAGGCAGTTAGGCAATCAGCCCCAGCATTTT.

This clonotype was seen at least ten times. This chain uses TRBV27 with TRBJ2-6, with no clear D. The CDR3 sequence is 16 residues long. V gave up 2 bases and J gave up 0 bases, with 8 bases separating them. CDR1 is MNHEY and CDR2 is SMNVEV in the germline V gene (reference sequence). In DNA form, the CDR3 reads TGTGCCAGCAGTTTAAGGGCAACCTCTGGGGCCAACGTCCTGACTTTC. Its translation: CASSLRATSGANVLTF.

A few counts support this clonotype. The chain uses TRBV7-9 and TRBJ2-7; D is possibly TRBD2 (6 bases). The CDR3 sequence is 15 residues long. With 4 bases removed from V and 0 bases from J, the gap between germline ends came to 13 bases. Germline CDR1 and CDR2: SEHNR and FQNEAQ (reference sequence). The CDR3 DNA sequence: TGTGCCAGCAGCTCTGGACTATTCGGCTCCTACGAGCAGTACTTC. Its translation is CASSSGLFGSYEQYF.

CDR3 in DNA: TGCAGTGCTAATAGGGACAGTCACTATGGCTACACCTTC. Translating it yields CSANRDSHYGYTF. J is TRBJ1-2 and V is TRBV20-1; 7 positions match TRBD1. Germline V CDR1 and CDR2: DFQATT, SNEGSKA (reference sequence). The CDR3 sequence is 13 residues long. V was pared by 4 bases and J by 3 bases, with 5 bases of the junction left unmatched.

This clonotype was seen more than once but under ten times. The gene calls are TRBV18 and TRBJ2-6, with D perhaps TRBD1 or TRBD2 (5 bases each). CDR1 is KGHSH and CDR2 is LQKENI in the germline V gene. The CDR3 loop spans 16 amino acids. The V and J ends lost 3 bases and 0 bases respectively, with 9 bases between them. CDR3 sequence (DNA): TGTGCCAGCTCACCGGGGCGGGCCTCTGGGGCCAACGTCCTGACTTTC. Amino acid sequence: CASSPGRASGANVLTF.

This clonotype came up a few times. V is TRBV7-8 and J is TRBJ2-4, with 9 nucleotides matching TRBD2. CDR1 and CDR2 (germline): SGHVS, FQNEAQ. The CDR3 totals 17 residues. V trimming: 5 bases; J trimming: 1 base; junction bases outside the gene matches: 9. The CDR3 region has the DNA TGTGCCAGCAGCATGTATAGCGGGAGTCTTGCCAAAAACATTCAGTACTTC. Its protein is CASSMYSGSLAKNIQYF.

The CDR3 DNA reads as TGTGCCAGCAGCACCACCGGGACAGTGAATACGCAGTATTTT. It yields the protein CASSTTGTVNTQYF. The chain recombines TRBV7-2 with TRBJ2-3, with 7 bases that match TRBD1. Germline V CDR1 and CDR2: SGHTA, FQGNSA. The CDR3 is 14 residues long. V shed 5 bases, J shed 7 bases, and the junction held 9 bases outside the gene matches.

V is TRBV20-1 and J is TRBJ1-1; D remains unclear. This CDR3 comprises 13 residues. The germline gives CDR1 DFQATT, CDR2 SNEGSKA (reference sequence). The ends were cut back, 2 bases at V and 0 bases at J, with 7 bases in the middle. The CDR3 is CSARSGMNTEAFF. CDR3 DNA sequence: TGCAGTGCTAGATCCGGCATGAACACTGAAGCTTTCTTT.

This clonotype was observed a handful of times. The CDR3 spells CATSRDLGDRELQYF. CDR3 coding DNA: TGTGCCACCAGCAGAGATCTAGGGGACCGGGAACTTCAGTACTTC. The V call is TRBV15, the J call TRBJ2-4, with D perhaps matching TRBD1 or TRBD2 (5 bases each). The V gene's germline CDR1 is LNHNV and CDR2 YYDKDF (reference sequence). Trimming stripped 0 bases from V and 11 bases from J, with 17 bases between. The CDR3 runs 15 residues.

The chain carries TRBV25-1 and TRBJ2-7; D is possibly TRBD2 (6 bases). CDR1 is MGHDK and CDR2 is SYGVNS in the germline V gene. Between the trimmed V and J ends, which lost 3 bases and 2 bases, there was a span of 8 bases. The CDR3 sequence is 13 residues long. The CDR3 sequence: CASSDGSPYEQYF. The CDR3 region has the DNA TGTGCCAGCAGTGACGGGAGTCCCTACGAGCAGTACTTC.

This chain uses TRBV29-1 with TRBJ2-2; TRBD1 is a possible D gene (5 bases). V was shortened by 4 bases and J by 5 bases, with 8 bases between the two germline ends. Germline V gene data show CDR1 as SQVTM and CDR2 as ANQGSEA. This CDR3 has 12 amino acids. CDR3 in amino acids: CSVGPGTGELFF. CDR3 sequence (DNA): TGCAGCGTTGGACCAGGGACCGGGGAGCTGTTTTTT.

This chain links TRBV3-1 with TRBJ1-2; a weak D match, TRBD1 (5 bases). The CDR3 runs 15 residues. With 0 bases removed from V and 1 base from J, the gap between germline ends came to 9 bases. The germline gives CDR1 LGHDT, CDR2 YNNKEL (reference sequence). As DNA, the CDR3 is TGTGCCAGCAGCCAAGATCAGAGGGGTAACTATGGCTACACCTTC. Protein sequence: CASSQDQRGNYGYTF.

This clonotype was counted between two and nine times. The chain links TRBV19 to TRBJ2-7; D might be TRBD2 (5 bases). Trimming pared 6 bases from V and 6 bases from J, leaving 15 bases between. CDR1 and CDR2 from the germline V gene are LNHDA and SQIVND (reference sequence). The CDR3 covers 13 residues. CDR3 in amino acids: CASSSTGLGEQYF. CDR3 coding DNA: TGTGCCAGTAGCTCAACGGGGTTAGGCGAGCAGTACTTC.